The rows below give T cell receptor beta chains drawn from one sample of a study of blood T cells in healthy people across ages. Via MiXCR, TCRdb re-called the 5' RACE reads, giving one row per CDR3 protein. The table records roughly 2 million distinct CDR3 sequences, 49% of them present only once. Input material: blood. The source of these receptors is a middle-aged woman in good health. CDR3s include the opening cysteine and the closing phenylalanine or tryptophan. The D gene is left open where the match is weak. Expanded clones are given a class, and other clones once, few, many or no size at all.

>TRBJ1-6|-|TRBV29-1|-
CSVSLGGYYSPLHF
TGCAGCGTTAGTCTGGGAGGGTATTACTCACCCCTCCACTTT
>TRBJ2-3|-|TRBV3-1|-
CASSREGQADTQYF
TGTGCCAGCAGCCGCGAGGGGCAGGCAGATACGCAGTATTTT
>TRBJ1-2|-|TRBV12-3/TRBV12-4|-
CASRDRTNGYTF
TGTGCCAGCAGGGACAGAACGAATGGCTACACCTTC
>TRBJ1-1|-|TRBV29-1|-
CSVEMTVMNTEAFF
TGCAGCGTTGAAATGACAGTCATGAACACTGAAGCTTTCTTT
>TRBJ2-6|-|TRBV4-2|TRBD2
CASSQDPGTSGGSGANVLTF
TGTGCCAGCAGCCAAGACCCAGGGACTAGCGGGGGGTCTGGGGCCAACGTCCTGACTTTC
>TRBJ1-2|-|TRBV7-9|TRBD1
CASSWEGQGIYGYTF
TGTGCCAGCAGCTGGGAGGGACAGGGAATCTATGGCTACACCTTC
>TRBJ2-5|many|TRBV28|-
CASSLTSQGQYF
TGTGCCAGCAGCCTAACAAGCCAGGGCCAGTACTTC
>TRBJ2-1|-|TRBV27|TRBD2
CASSLGLAGTKQFF
TGTGCCAGCAGTTTGGGACTAGCGGGGACAAAGCAGTTCTTC
>TRBJ2-5|once|TRBV2|-
CASIMGLGETQYF
TGTGCCAGCATCATGGGGCTGGGAGAGACCCAGTACTTC
>TRBJ2-3|-|TRBV20-1|-
CSATGTLSTDTQYF
TGCAGTGCTACCGGGACTCTGAGCACAGATACGCAGTATTTT
>TRBJ2-4|-|TRBV10-3|-
CAISESPNLTKNIQYF
TGTGCCATCAGTGAGTCGCCCAATTTAACCAAAAACATTCAGTACTTC
>TRBJ2-7|-|TRBV15|TRBD1
CAEQTGHSYEQYF
TGTGCCGAACAGACAGGGCACTCCTACGAGCAGTACTTC
>TRBJ1-2|once|TRBV14|-
CASSQKPQAGYGYTF
TGTGCCAGCAGCCAAAAACCCCAGGCGGGCTATGGCTACACCTTC
>TRBJ2-3|-|TRBV19|TRBD2
CASRSRGGLDTQYF
TGTGCCAGTAGGTCGCGGGGGGGCTTGGATACGCAGTATTTT
>TRBJ2-3|few|TRBV5-1|-
CASSWPTKHTDTQYF
TGCGCCAGCAGCTGGCCCACTAAACACACAGATACGCAGTATTTT
>TRBJ2-7|-|TRBV19|-
CASSIGLGGTYEQYF
TGTGCCAGTAGTATCGGCTTAGGGGGAACCTACGAGCAGTACTTC
>TRBJ1-2|-|TRBV5-1|-
CASSLGPTSDYGYTF
TGCGCCAGCAGCCTTGGACCCACCTCTGACTATGGCTACACCTTC
>TRBJ2-7|-|TRBV11-2|TRBD2
CASSSRDGTGTSGGASYNEQYF
TGTGCCAGCAGTTCAAGGGACGGAACCGGGACTAGCGGGGGGGCGTCCTACAATGAGCAGTACTTC
>TRBJ2-7|-|TRBV12-5|-
CASGLEGGHEQYF
TGTGCTAGTGGTTTGGAGGGGGGACACGAGCAGTACTTC
>TRBJ1-2|few|TRBV20-1|-
CSASSGNYGYTF
TGCAGTGCTAGTAGTGGTAACTATGGCTACACCTTC
>TRBJ2-6|few|TRBV7-3|-
CASSLRPGGANVLTF
TGTGCCAGCAGTTTGAGGCCGGGTGGGGCCAACGTCCTGACTTTC
>TRBJ2-6|-|TRBV20-1|TRBD1
CSARHTGTGGSGANVLTF
TGCAGTGCTAGACATACCGGGACAGGGGGCTCTGGGGCCAACGTCCTGACTTTC
>TRBJ2-3|-|TRBV21-1|-
CASSLRTDNPTDTQYF
TGTGCCAGCAGCCTACGGACGGATAATCCCACAGATACGCAGTATTTT
>TRBJ2-7|-|TRBV19|TRBD1
CASSPTTGGSYEQYF
TGTGCCAGTAGTCCCACGACAGGGGGTTCCTACGAGCAGTACTTC